This TCR beta chain comes out of a study of T cell responses to AZD1222 COVID-19 vaccine. Study-wide results and caveats: In the spike-specific TCR repertoire, nearly half reportedly target unmutated variant regions.

Profiling relied on immunoSEQ multiplex PCR, and the TCRdb table lists in-frame clones only, not all of them. The sample lists about 180,000 clones; around 90% were seen once. Trimming removed 3 bases from V and 6 bases from J, with 8 bases in between. CDR3 length equals 11 residues. Germline assignment: CDR1 GTSNPN and CDR2 SVGIG (reference sequence). Some second doses came at about 4 weeks and others at about 12 weeks; these were pooled. This clone appeared a single time. What it recognizes is unknown. The sequence came from an adult who received the AZD1222 COVID-19 vaccine. The material sequenced was peripheral blood, taken 28 days after the second AZD1222 dose. This chain joins TRBV30 and TRBJ1-2; D is uncertain. CDR3 coding DNA: TGTGCCTGGAGACCTCGTAATGGCTACACCTTC. This codes for CAWRPRNGYTF.